Given below is one T cell receptor beta chain in context. Seattle patients were enrolled while actively infected and followed longitudinally. This table comes from immunoSEQ multiplex PCR, and its TCRdb copy is limited to in-frame clones, with some not included. Of under 200,000 clones detected, about 82% appear once; the ten largest clones hold roughly 8.8%. V gave up 4 bases and J gave up 0 bases, with 10 bases separating them. Germline CDR1 reads SGHTA; CDR2 reads FQGTGA. The CDR3 consists of 16 residues. The sample comes from a study of blood T cell repertoires in COVID-19. This receptor was obtained from a woman of 80 years or more with COVID-19, enrolled during active disease. Sequencing was done on a sample of peripheral blood. The chain joins TRBV7-3 to TRBJ2-6, with a possible D match to TRBD2 (5 bases). The CDR3 region is CASSSAGGSGANVLTF. The CDR3 nucleotides are TGTGCCAGCAGCTCAGCAGGAGGCTCTGGGGCCAACGTCCTGACTTTC.